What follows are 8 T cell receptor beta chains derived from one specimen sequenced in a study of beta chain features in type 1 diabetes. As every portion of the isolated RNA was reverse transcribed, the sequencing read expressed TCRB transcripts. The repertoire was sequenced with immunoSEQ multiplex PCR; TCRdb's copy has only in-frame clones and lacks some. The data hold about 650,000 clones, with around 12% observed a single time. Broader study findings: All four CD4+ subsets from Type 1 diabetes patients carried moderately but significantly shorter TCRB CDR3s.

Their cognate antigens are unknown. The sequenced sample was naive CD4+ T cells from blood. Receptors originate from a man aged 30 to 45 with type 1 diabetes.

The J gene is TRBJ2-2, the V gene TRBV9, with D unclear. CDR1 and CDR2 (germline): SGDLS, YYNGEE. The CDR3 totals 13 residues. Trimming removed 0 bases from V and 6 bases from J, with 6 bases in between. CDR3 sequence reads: CASSVVSAGELFF. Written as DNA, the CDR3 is TGTGCCAGCAGCGTAGTTTCAGCCGGGGAGCTGTTTTTT.

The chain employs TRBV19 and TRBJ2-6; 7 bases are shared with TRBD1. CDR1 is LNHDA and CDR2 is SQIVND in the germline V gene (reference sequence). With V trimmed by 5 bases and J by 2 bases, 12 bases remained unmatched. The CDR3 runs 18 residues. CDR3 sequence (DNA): TGTGCCAGTAGTCCCTATAACAGGGGATCGACTGGGGCCAACGTCCTGACTTTC. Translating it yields CASSPYNRGSTGANVLTF. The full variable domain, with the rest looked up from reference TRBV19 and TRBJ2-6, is DGGITQSPKYLFRKEGQNVTLSCEQNLNHDAMYWYRQDPGQGLRLIYYSQIVNDFQKGDIAEGYSVSREKKESFPLTVTSAQKNPTAFYLCASSPYNRGSTGANVLTFGAGSRLTVL.

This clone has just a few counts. CDR3 DNA sequence: TGCAGTGCTAGTGGCCGGCGGGCCCTCCACTTT. Amino acid sequence: CSASGRRALHF. The chain employs TRBV20-1 and TRBJ1-6; the D is unclear. V lost 3 bases, J lost 14 bases, and 11 bases lay in between. The germline V gene has CDR1 DFQATT and CDR2 SNEGSKA (reference sequence). The CDR3 spans 11 residues.

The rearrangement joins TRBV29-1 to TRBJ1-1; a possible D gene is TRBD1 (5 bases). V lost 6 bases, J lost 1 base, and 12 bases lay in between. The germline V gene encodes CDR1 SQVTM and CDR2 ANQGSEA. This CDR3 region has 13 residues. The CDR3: CSVDRGRNTEAFF. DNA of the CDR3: TGCAGCGTCGACCGGGGGAGGAACACTGAAGCTTTCTTT.

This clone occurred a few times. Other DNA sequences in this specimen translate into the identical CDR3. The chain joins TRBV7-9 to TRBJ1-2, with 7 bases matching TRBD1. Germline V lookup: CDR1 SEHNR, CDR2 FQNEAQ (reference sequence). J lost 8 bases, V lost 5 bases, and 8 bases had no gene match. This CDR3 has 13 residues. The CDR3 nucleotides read TGTGCCAGCAGCGTCGACAGGGTGGACGGCTACACCTTC. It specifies CASSVDRVDGYTF.

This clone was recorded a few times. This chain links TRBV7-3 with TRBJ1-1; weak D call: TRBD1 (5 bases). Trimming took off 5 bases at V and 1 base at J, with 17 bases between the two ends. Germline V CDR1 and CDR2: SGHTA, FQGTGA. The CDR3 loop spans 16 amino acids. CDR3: CASSLSGAGKNTEAFF. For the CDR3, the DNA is TGTGCCAGCAGCCTGAGCGGGGCGGGCAAGAACACTGAAGCTTTCTTT.

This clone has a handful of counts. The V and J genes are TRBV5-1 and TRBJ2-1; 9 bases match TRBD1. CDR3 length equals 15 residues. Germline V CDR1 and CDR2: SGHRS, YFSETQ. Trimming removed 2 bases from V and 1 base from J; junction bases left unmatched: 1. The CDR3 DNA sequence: TGCGCCAGCAGCTTCGGGACAGGGTCCTACAATGAGCAGTTCTTC. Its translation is CASSFGTGSYNEQFF. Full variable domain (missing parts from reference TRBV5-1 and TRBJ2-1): KAGVTQTPRYLIKTRGQQVTLSCSPISGHRSVSWYQQTPGQGLQFLFEYFSETQRNKGNFPGRFSGRQFSNSRSEMNVSTLELGDSALYLCASSFGTGSYNEQFFGPGTRLTVL.

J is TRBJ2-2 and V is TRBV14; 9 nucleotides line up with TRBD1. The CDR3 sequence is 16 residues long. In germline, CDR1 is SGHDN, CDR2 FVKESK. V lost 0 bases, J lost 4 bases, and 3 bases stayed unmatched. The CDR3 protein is CASSQEGTGFTGELFF. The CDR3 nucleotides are TGTGCCAGCAGCCAAGAAGGGACAGGGTTCACCGGGGAGCTGTTTTTT.